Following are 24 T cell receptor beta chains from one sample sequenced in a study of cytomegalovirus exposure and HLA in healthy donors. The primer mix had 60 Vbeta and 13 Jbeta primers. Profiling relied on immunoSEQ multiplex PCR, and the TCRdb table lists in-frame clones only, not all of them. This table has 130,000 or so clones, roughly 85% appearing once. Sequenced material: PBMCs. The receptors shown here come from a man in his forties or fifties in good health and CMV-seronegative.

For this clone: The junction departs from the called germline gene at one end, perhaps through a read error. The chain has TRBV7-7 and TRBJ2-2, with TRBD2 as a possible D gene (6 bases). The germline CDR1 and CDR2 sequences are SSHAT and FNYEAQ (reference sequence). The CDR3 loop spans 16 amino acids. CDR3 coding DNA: TGTGCTAGCAGCTCGCTCCGGACTACTAACACCGGGGAGCTGTTTTTT. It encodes CASSSLRTTNTGELFF. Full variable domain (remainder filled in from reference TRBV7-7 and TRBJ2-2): GAGVSQSPRYKVTKRGQDVTLRCDPISSHATLYWYQQALGQGPEFLTYFNYEAQPDKSGLPSDRFSAERPEGSISTLTIQRTEQRDSAMYRCASSSLRTTNTGELFFGEGSRLTVL.

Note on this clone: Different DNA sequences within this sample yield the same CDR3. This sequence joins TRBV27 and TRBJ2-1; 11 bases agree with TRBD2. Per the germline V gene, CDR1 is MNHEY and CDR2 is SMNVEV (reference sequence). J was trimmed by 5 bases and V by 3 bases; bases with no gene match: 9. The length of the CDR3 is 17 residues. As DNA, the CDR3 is TGTGCCAGCAGTTTGGTACCTAGCGGGGGGATCGACAATGAGCAGTTCTTC. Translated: CASSLVPSGGIDNEQFF.

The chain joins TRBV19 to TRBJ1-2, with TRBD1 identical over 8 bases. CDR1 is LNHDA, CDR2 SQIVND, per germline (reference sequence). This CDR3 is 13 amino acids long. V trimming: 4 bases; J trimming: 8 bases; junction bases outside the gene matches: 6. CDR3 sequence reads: CASSSGQGWGYTF. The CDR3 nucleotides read TGTGCCAGTAGTAGCGGACAGGGATGGGGCTACACCTTC.

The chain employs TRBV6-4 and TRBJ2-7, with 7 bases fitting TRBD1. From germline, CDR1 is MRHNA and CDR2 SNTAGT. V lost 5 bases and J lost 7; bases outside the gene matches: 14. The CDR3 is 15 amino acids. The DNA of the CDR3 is TGTGCCAGCAGTAGTCCCGGGACAGTCTTCTGTGAGCAGTACTTC. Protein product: CASSSPGTVFCEQYF.

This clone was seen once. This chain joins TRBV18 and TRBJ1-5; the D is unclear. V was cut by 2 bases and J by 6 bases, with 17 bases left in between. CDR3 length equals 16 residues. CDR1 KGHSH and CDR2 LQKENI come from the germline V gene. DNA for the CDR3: TGTGCCAGCTCACCATACCCCATCCCGTCGGGTCAGCCCCAGCATTTT. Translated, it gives CASSPYPIPSGQPQHF.

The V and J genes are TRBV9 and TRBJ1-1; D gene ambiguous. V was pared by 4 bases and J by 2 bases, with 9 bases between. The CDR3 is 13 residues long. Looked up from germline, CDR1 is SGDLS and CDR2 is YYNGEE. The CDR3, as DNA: TGTGCCAGCAGCTTTACATCCAACACTGAAGCTTTCTTT. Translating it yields CASSFTSNTEAFF.

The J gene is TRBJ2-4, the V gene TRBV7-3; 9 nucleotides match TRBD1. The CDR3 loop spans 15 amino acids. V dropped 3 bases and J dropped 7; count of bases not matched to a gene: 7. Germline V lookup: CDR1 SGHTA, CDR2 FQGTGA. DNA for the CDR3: TGTGCCAGCAGCTTGAACCGGGACAGGGAGAACATTCAGTACTTC. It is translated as CASSLNRDRENIQYF.

CDR3 bases: TGCGCCAGCAGCCAAGCTTACGGGTCCCCCGAAGCTTTCTTT. Protein: CASSQAYGSPEAFF. This sequence joins TRBV4-1 and TRBJ1-1; D is uncertain. Trimming left V 1 base short and J 8 bases short, with 14 bases between. The CDR3 is 14 residues long. The germline gives CDR1 MGHRA, CDR2 YSYEKL.

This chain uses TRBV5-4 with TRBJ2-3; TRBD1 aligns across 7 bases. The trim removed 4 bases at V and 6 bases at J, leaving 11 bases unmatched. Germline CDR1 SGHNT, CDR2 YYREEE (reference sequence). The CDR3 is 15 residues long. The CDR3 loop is CASSPDRPSTDTQYF. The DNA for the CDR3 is TGTGCCAGCAGCCCGGACAGGCCCTCCACGGATACGCAGTATTTT. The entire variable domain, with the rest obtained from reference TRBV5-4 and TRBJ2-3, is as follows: ETGVTQSPTHLIKTRGQQVTLRCSSQSGHNTVSWYQQALGQGPQFIFQYYREEENGRGNFPPRFSGLQFPNYSSELNVNALELDDSALYLCASSPDRPSTDTQYFGPGTRLTVL.

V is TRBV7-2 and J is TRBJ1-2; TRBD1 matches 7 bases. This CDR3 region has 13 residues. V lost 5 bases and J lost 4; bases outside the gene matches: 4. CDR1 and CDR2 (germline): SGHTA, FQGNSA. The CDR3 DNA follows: TGTGCCAGCAGCCCACAGGGGAGCTATGGCTACACCTTC. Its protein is CASSPQGSYGYTF.

CDR3 region: CSVLTWRGGGNTIYF. CDR3 nucleotides: TGCAGCGTGTTGACTTGGCGGGGAGGTGGAAACACCATATATTTT. The chain links TRBV29-1 to TRBJ1-3; no clear D. The CDR3 runs to 15 residues. Trimming removed 6 bases from V and 3 bases from J, with 18 bases in between. Per the germline V gene, CDR1 is SQVTM and CDR2 is ANQGSEA. Full variable domain (missing parts from reference TRBV29-1 and TRBJ1-3): SAVISQKPSRDICQRGTSLTIQCQVDSQVTMMFWYRQQPGQSLTLIATANQGSEATYESGFVIDKFPISRPNLTFSTLTVSNMSPEDSSIYLCSVLTWRGGGNTIYFGEGSWLTVV.

CDR3 nucleotides: TGTGCCAGCAGCGCCGGGACAGGGCACCAGCCCCAGCATTTT. Translated, it gives CASSAGTGHQPQHF. This chain uses TRBV5-5 with TRBJ1-5; TRBD1 matches 9 bases. The junction had 6 bases not matched to a gene; V was cut back by 4 bases and J by 7 bases. Per germline, CDR1 SGHKS and CDR2 YYEKEE (reference sequence). The CDR3 contains 14 residues.

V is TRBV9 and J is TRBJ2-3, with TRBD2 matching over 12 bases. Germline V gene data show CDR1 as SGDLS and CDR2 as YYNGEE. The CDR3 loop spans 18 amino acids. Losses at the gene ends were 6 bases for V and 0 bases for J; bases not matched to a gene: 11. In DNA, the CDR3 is TGTGCCAGCACCCTCTCCGGACTAGCGGGATCGAGCACAGATACGCAGTATTTT. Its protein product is CASTLSGLAGSSTDTQYF. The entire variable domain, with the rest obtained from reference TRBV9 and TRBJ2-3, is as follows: DSGVTQTPKHLITATGQRVTLRCSPRSGDLSVYWYQQSLDQGLQFLIQYYNGEERAKGNILERFSAQQFPDLHSELNLSSLELGDSALYFCASTLSGLAGSSTDTQYFGPGTRLTVL.

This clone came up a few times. CDR3 sequence (DNA): TGTGCCAGCAGCCCGAGACTAGCGGGGGGCTCCTACGAGCAGTACTTC. Translation: CASSPRLAGGSYEQYF. The rearrangement uses TRBV7-9 and TRBJ2-7; 13 positions agree with TRBD2. Losses at the gene ends were 5 bases for V and 0 bases for J; bases not matched to a gene: 4. Germline lookup yields CDR1 SEHNR and CDR2 FQNEAQ (reference sequence). This CDR3 is 16 amino acids long.

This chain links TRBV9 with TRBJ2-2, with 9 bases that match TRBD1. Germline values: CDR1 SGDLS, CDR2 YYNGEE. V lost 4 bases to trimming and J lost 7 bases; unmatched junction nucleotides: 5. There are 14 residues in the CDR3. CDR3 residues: CASSSDRGNGELFF. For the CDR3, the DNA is TGTGCCAGCAGCTCCGACAGGGGGAACGGGGAGCTGTTTTTT.

CDR3 coding DNA: TGTGCCAGCAGCGCCAGGGGGCAACTCTCTGGAAACACCATATATTTT. This translates into CASSARGQLSGNTIYF. V gene TRBV9 combines with J gene TRBJ1-3; 8 bases are a match to TRBD1. This CDR3 has 16 amino acids. V dropped 3 bases and J dropped 0; count of bases not matched to a gene: 5. Germline V gene sequence: CDR1 SGDLS, CDR2 YYNGEE.

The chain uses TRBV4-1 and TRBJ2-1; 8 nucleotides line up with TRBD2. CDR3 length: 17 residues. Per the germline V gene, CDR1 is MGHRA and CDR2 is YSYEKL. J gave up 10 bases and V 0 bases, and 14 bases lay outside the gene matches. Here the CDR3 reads CASSQDRASGLEGEQFF. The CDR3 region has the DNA TGCGCCAGCAGCCAAGATCGGGCTAGCGGGTTGGAGGGGGAGCAGTTCTTC.

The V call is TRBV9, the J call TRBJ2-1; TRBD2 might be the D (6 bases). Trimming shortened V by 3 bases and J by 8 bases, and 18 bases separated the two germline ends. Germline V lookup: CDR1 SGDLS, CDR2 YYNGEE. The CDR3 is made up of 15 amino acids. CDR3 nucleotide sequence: TGTGCCAGCAGCGCGGGACTCGGGGAAGGTGATGAGCAGTTCTTC. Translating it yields CASSAGLGEGDEQFF.

The CDR3 sequence is CASSYGVGTGELFF. CDR3 nucleotide sequence: TGTGCCAGCAGTTACGGGGTCGGCACCGGGGAGCTGTTTTTT. The J gene is TRBJ2-2, the V gene TRBV6-9; tentatively, D is TRBD2 (5 bases). The V and J ends lost 3 bases and 4 bases respectively, with 9 bases between them. The germline V gene has CDR1 MNHGY and CDR2 SVAAGI. CDR3 length equals 14 residues.

The CDR3 sequence is CASRYTTGSNQPQHF. CDR3 DNA: TGTGCCAGCAGGTACACTACAGGGAGCAATCAGCCCCAGCATTTT. V gene TRBV7-2 combines with J gene TRBJ1-5; a possible D gene is TRBD1 (6 bases). The germline gives CDR1 SGHTA, CDR2 FQGNSA. Trimming took 6 bases from V and 1 from J, leaving 13 bases between them. The CDR3 sequence is 15 residues long.

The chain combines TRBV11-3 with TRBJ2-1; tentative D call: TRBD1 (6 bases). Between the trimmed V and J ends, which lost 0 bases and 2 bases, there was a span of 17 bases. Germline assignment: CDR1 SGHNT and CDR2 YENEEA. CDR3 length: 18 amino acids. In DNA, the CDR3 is TGTGCCAGCAGCTTAGAGGGGGTCAAGCAGGGGCCCTACAATGAGCAGTTCTTC. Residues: CASSLEGVKQGPYNEQFF.

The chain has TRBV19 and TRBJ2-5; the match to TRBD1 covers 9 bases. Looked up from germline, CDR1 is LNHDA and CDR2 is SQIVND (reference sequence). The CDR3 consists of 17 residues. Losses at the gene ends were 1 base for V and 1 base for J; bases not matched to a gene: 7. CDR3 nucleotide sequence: TGTGCCAGTAGTATAGCTACACAGGGGGCGGGCCAAGAGACCCAGTACTTC. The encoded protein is CASSIATQGAGQETQYF. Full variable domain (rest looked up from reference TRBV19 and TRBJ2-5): DGGITQSPKYLFRKEGQNVTLSCEQNLNHDAMYWYRQDPGQGLRLIYYSQIVNDFQKGDIAEGYSVSREKKESFPLTVTSAQKNPTAFYLCASSIATQGAGQETQYFGPGTRLLVL.

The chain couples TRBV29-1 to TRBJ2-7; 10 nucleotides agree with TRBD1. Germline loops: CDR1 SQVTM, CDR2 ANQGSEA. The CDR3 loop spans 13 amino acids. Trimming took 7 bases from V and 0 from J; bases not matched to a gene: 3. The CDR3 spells CSARQGASYEQYF. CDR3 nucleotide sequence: TGCAGCGCCAGACAGGGGGCCTCCTACGAGCAGTACTTC.

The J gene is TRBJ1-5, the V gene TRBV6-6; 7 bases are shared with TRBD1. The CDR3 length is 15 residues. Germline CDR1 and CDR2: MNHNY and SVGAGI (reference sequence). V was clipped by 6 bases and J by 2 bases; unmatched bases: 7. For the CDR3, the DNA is TGTGCCAGCAGGCGACAGGGTTCGGGCAATCAGCCCCAGCATTTT. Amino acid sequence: CASRRQGSGNQPQHF.